What follows is one T cell receptor beta chain and its context. Seattle's cohort entered during active infection and was followed longitudinally. Original methodology: For nucleated cells, counts were estimated from reference gene primer amplification. Method: immunoSEQ multiplex PCR; TCRdb's copy keeps in-frame clones and lacks some. V, J and clone size are taken as reported in that table, and D and trimming were inferred from the DNA itself. The sample records nearly 95,000 clones, over 65% being singletons. This sample is drawn from a study of blood T cell repertoires in COVID-19. Study context: There were acute and convalescent COVID-19 samples, and they came from the United States, Italy and Spain. T cells, B-cell-depleted T cells, or PBMCs supplied cDNA or gDNA.

Germline loops: CDR1 SGHVS, CDR2 FQNEAQ. The CDR3 extends over 18 amino acids. V lost 0 bases and J lost 7; bases outside the gene matches: 13. The TCR comes from a man between 70 and 80 years old with COVID-19, enrolled during active disease. The material sequenced was peripheral blood. V gene TRBV7-8 combines with J gene TRBJ2-1; 9 nucleotides match TRBD1. The CDR3: CASSLAARDRVYGNEQFF. The CDR3 DNA reads TGTGCCAGCAGCTTAGCGGCCCGGGACAGGGTGTATGGTAATGAGCAGTTCTTC.